This T cell receptor (beta chain) stems from a study of technical replicates of blood from several donors. J gave up 4 bases and V 6 bases, and 5 bases lay outside the gene matches. This CDR3 is built from 15 residues. The V gene's germline CDR1 is SNHLY and CDR2 FYNNEI. Clones were read by immunoSEQ multiplex PCR, and TCRdb kept only the in-frame ones, dropping some. This sample yields about 73,000 clones, of which 90% are seen a single time; about 4.3% belongs to the top ten. Material for sequencing was PBMCs. V gene TRBV2 combines with J gene TRBJ2-2; 10 bases are a match to TRBD1. This sequence was found in a human donor in good health. Some clones in this sample may be carry-over from other donors' samples. The chain's CDR3 is CASRRQGAGTGELFF. The CDR3 DNA sequence: TGTGCCAGCAGGAGACAGGGGGCCGGCACCGGGGAGCTGTTTTTT.